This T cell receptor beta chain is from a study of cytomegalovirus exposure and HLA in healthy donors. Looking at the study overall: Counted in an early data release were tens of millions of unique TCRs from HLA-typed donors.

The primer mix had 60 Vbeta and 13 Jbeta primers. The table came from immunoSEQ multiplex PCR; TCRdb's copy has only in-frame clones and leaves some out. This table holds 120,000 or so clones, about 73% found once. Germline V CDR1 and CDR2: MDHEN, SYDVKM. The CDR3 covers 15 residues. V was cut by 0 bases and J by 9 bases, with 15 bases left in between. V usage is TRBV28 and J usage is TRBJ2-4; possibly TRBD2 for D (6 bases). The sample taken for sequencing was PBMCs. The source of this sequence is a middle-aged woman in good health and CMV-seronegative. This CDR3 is CASSLWASDGGIQYF. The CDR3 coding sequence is TGTGCCAGCAGTTTATGGGCTAGCGATGGCGGCATTCAGTACTTC.